This TCR beta chain derives from a study of blood T cell repertoires in COVID-19. Across the whole study: Samples taken during acute and convalescent COVID-19 were collected in the United States, Italy and Spain. From T cells, B-cell-depleted T cells, or PBMCs came the material, which was cDNA or gDNA.

Per germline, CDR1 MNHNY and CDR2 SVGAGI (reference sequence). The V and J ends lost 7 bases and 0 bases respectively, with 7 bases between them. The length of the CDR3 is 13 residues. Authors' analysis steps: Amplification of reference gene primers was used by the study to estimate nucleated cell counts. The assay was immunoSEQ multiplex PCR, and TCRdb's table has in-frame clones only and misses some. The D gene and trimming were derived from the DNA, and the V and J assignments and clone size from that table. The table has tens of thousands of clones, under 90% seen once. This receptor was taken from an older man with active or convalescent COVID-19. V gene TRBV6-6 combines with J gene TRBJ1-5; the D is unclear. Sequenced sample: peripheral blood. This CDR3 is CASTPNSNQPQHF. The DNA of the CDR3 is TGTGCCAGCACCCCTAATAGCAATCAGCCCCAGCATTTT.